This T cell receptor beta chain was observed in a study of breast tumors, draining lymph nodes, adjacent tissues. The lymph nodes were axillary draining lymph nodes from breast cancer patients. TCRdb re-called the multiplex PCR reads through MiXCR, storing one row per CDR3 protein. The sample lists 120,000 or so distinct CDR3 sequences; just under 20% were seen once. At least ten counts were recorded for this clonotype. Germline V lookup: CDR1 MNHNS, CDR2 SASEGT. The CDR3 totals 17 residues. J gave up 2 bases and V 0 bases, and 9 bases lay outside the gene matches. Sequencing was done on a sample of axillary lymph node tissue. The receptor comes from a female donor with breast cancer. Some clones in this sample may be carry-over from other donors' samples. J is TRBJ2-7 and V is TRBV6-1, with 8 bases fitting TRBD2. The DNA for the CDR3 is TGTGCCAGCAGTGAAGCGCGGGGACTAGGAGGACCCTACGAGCAGTACTTC. This sequence encodes CASSEARGLGGPYEQYF.